This entry lists 17 T cell receptor beta chains sequenced from one sample in a study of T cells in Graves' hyperthyroidism and ophthalmopathy. Using RNA transcripts as the source, TCR beta CDR3 regions were amplified. RT-PCR in the first round (using the HTBI primer set) targeted the TCR CDR3. TCRdb ran MiXCR on the multiplex PCR reads and lists one entry per CDR3 protein. This table has about 520,000 distinct CDR3 sequences, less than 25% appearing once. Sequenced: blood. The origin of the receptors is a man aged 18-30 years with Graves' hyperthyroidism.

The chain uses TRBV12-3 or TRBV12-4 and TRBJ2-3; no firm D call. Trimming shortened V by 8 bases and J by 1 base, and 10 bases separated the two germline ends. CDR3 length: 13 residues. CDR3 in amino acids: CASGQAGTDTQYF. CDR3 DNA: TGTGCCAGCGGTCAGGCAGGCACAGATACGCAGTATTTT.

This clonotype was found many times. The chain combines TRBV19 with TRBJ1-1; TRBD1 matches 7 bases. Trimming at V came to 11 bases and at J to 4 bases, leaving 7 bases not matched to a gene. CDR1 LNHDA and CDR2 SQIVND come from the germline V gene (reference sequence). The CDR3 contains 12 residues. The CDR3 here is CAGMTGSTEAFF. CDR3 nucleotides: TGTGCCGGAATGACAGGGAGCACTGAAGCTTTCTTT.

There are many counts of this clonotype. The chain is built from TRBV6-2 or TRBV6-3 and TRBJ1-5, with 8 positions matching TRBD1. Trimming took 5 bases from V and 5 from J; bases not matched to a gene: 5. The CDR3 is 14 residues long. CDR1 and CDR2 from the germline V gene are MNHEY and SVGEGT. CDR3 bases: TGTGCCAGCAGTCCATTGACAGGGGATCAGCCCCAGCATTTT. This codes for CASSPLTGDQPQHF.

In this sample, this clonotype turned up a few times. The CDR3 DNA sequence: TGTGCCAGCACTGGACACGGCGCCTTTGAAGCTTTCTTT. This translates into CASTGHGAFEAFF. V gene TRBV28 combines with J gene TRBJ1-1, with D perhaps TRBD1 (5 bases). Germline V gives CDR1 MDHEN, CDR2 SYDVKM. This CDR3 contains 13 residues. The V end was cut by 7 bases, the J end by 7 bases, with 16 bases between.

As for this clonotype: An end of the junction does not agree with germline; a read error may underlie this. This chain uses TRBV28 with TRBJ1-1; D unclear. The CDR3 is 14 residues long. Germline CDR1 and CDR2: MDHEN and SYDVKM. CDR3 residues: CASSLWTVYTDAFF. The CDR3 region has the DNA TGTGCCAGCAGTTTGTGGACGGTGTACACTGATGCTTTCTTT.

This clonotype came up many times. V and J are TRBV11-1 and TRBJ1-1; no definite D call. The CDR3 length is 13 residues. Germline-derived CDR1 and CDR2 are SGHAT and FQDESV (reference sequence). V was shortened by 5 bases and J by 7 bases, with 14 bases between the two germline ends. In DNA, the CDR3 is TGTGCCAGCAGCCCCACGGGAGGGAGTGAAGCTTTCTTT. This gives the protein CASSPTGGSEAFF.

The J gene is TRBJ1-1, the V gene TRBV6-1, with D uncertain. The CDR3 is 16 amino acids. Germline-derived CDR1 and CDR2 are MNHNS and SASEGT. Between the trimmed V and J ends, which lost 5 bases and 1 base, there was a span of 17 bases. CDR3 sequence: CASSRSPGPGNTEAFF. In nucleotides, the CDR3 is TGTGCCAGCAGTCGATCTCCCGGGCCGGGGAACACTGAAGCTTTCTTT.

This clonotype was counted at least ten times. V and J are TRBV6-2 or TRBV6-3 and TRBJ2-7; TRBD1 is a possible D gene (6 bases). CDR3 length: 16 residues. Germline lookup yields CDR1 MNHEY and CDR2 SVGEGT. Trimming stripped 5 bases from V and 2 bases from J, with 19 bases between. CDR3 in DNA: TGTGCCAGCAGTAGTCAGGCCAGGGGCGCTACCTACGAGCAGTACTTC. Its translation: CASSSQARGATYEQYF.

This clonotype was detected many times. At one boundary the junction diverges from the germline segment, which might be a read error. This rearrangement joins TRBV6-2 or TRBV6-3 to TRBJ2-7, with no clear D. Germline V gene lookup returns CDR1 MNHEY and CDR2 SVGEGT. This CDR3 has 16 residues. Here the CDR3 reads CANSYSRPSPPYEQYF. Here the CDR3 DNA reads TGTGCCAACAGTTACAGCCGACCCTCTCCCCCCTACGAGCAGTACTTC.

This clonotype occurred many times. The chain is built from TRBV28 and TRBJ1-2, with 7 bases aligning to TRBD1. In germline, CDR1 is MDHEN, CDR2 SYDVKM. The CDR3 is made up of 13 amino acids. Trimming took 8 bases from V and 5 from J; bases not matched to a gene: 8. The CDR3 sequence is CASERGQAYGYTF. The CDR3 bases are TGTGCCAGCGAAAGAGGACAGGCATATGGCTACACCTTC.

This clonotype occurred many times. This sequence joins TRBV30 and TRBJ2-7; possibly TRBD1 or TRBD2 for D (7 bases each). CDR1 is GTSNPN and CDR2 is SVGIG in the germline V gene (reference sequence). The length of the CDR3 is 13 residues. V shed 4 bases and J shed 5 bases, with 15 bases lying between them. DNA of the CDR3: TGTGCCTGGAAGGCAGGGGGGGTAGACGAGCAGTACTTC. It specifies CAWKAGGVDEQYF.

The J gene is TRBJ1-1, the V gene TRBV6-2 or TRBV6-3; D is unresolved. The CDR3 runs to 14 residues. The germline V gene encodes CDR1 MNHEY and CDR2 SVGEGT. As DNA, the CDR3 is TGTGCTACTGCAGACGGAGGGAGGTACACTGAAGCTTTCTTT. The encoded protein is CATADGGRYTEAFF.

This clonotype was observed at least ten times. The chain employs TRBV7-2 and TRBJ1-5; weak D call: TRBD1 (6 bases). Germline V gene sequence: CDR1 SGHTA, CDR2 FQGNSA. This CDR3 region has 15 residues. The germline V and J ends were trimmed by 5 bases and 7 bases, with 18 bases remaining between them. The CDR3 sequence: CASSLLLSGEQPQHF. The CDR3 DNA reads as TGTGCCAGCAGCCTACTGCTCTCAGGGGAACAGCCCCAGCATTTT. The full variable domain, completed using reference TRBV7-2 and TRBJ1-5, is GAGVSQSPSNKVTEKGKDVELRCDPISGHTALYWYRQSLGQGLEFLIYFQGNSAPDKSGLPSDRFSAERTGGSVSTLTIQRTQQEDSAVYLCASSLLLSGEQPQHFGDGTRLSIL.

The sample holds one count of this clonotype. With a much larger clone just one base away, this may be a read error. V gene TRBV7-2 combines with J gene TRBJ2-2, with a tentative D call TRBD1 (5 bases). This CDR3 region has 13 residues. Germline CDR1 reads SGHTA; CDR2 reads FQGNSA. CDR3 coding DNA: TGTGTCAGCAGCGACCAGGGCGGCGGGGAGCTGTTTTTT. This translates into CVSSDQGGGELFF. The variable domain in full, completed from reference TRBV7-2 and TRBJ2-2, reads GAGVSQSPSNKVTEKGKDVELRCDPISGHTALYWYRQSLGQGLEFLIYFQGNSAPDKSGLPSDRFSAERTGGSVSTLTIQRTQQEDSAVYLCVSSDQGGGELFFGEGSRLTVL.

The table lists this clonotype with many counts. The germline gene is not matched at one end of the junction; a read error may be the cause. The chain uses TRBV6-5 and TRBJ2-5, with D maybe TRBD2 (5 bases). The CDR3 is 16 residues long. CDR1 is MNHEY, CDR2 SVGAGI, per germline. This CDR3 is CTSSYSGFPTLETQYF. The CDR3 region has the DNA TGTACCAGCAGTTACTCGGGGTTTCCCACTTTAGAGACCCAGTACTTC.

This clonotype was picked up many times. The V gene is TRBV12-5, the J gene TRBJ1-2, with 8 bases matching TRBD1. Germline CDR1 LGHNT, CDR2 FRNRAP. The CDR3 has 19 residues. The V segment lost 0 bases and the J segment 3 bases; nucleotides outside the gene matches: 15. This chain's CDR3 is CASGLVPILDRDRDYGYTF. The DNA for the CDR3 is TGTGCTAGTGGTTTGGTACCGATCTTGGACAGGGATCGTGACTATGGCTACACCTTC.

This clonotype was counted ten times or more. V usage is TRBV6-2 or TRBV6-3 and J usage is TRBJ1-2, with unresolved D. V lost 2 bases, J lost 1 base, and 8 bases lay in between. The germline CDR1 and CDR2 sequences are MNHEY and SVGEGT. The CDR3 is 14 amino acids. As DNA, the CDR3 is TGTGCCAGCAGTTACGGCGTACTTAACTATGGCTACACCTTC. This translates into CASSYGVLNYGYTF.